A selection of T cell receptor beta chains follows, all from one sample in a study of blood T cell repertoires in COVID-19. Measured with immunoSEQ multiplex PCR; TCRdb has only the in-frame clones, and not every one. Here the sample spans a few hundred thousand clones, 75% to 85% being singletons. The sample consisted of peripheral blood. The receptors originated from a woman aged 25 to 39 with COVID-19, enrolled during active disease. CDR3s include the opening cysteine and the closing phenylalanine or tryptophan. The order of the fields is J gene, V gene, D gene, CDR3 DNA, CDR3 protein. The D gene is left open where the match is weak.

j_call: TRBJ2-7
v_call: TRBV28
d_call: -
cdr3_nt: TGTGCCAGCAGTTTACAGGGCTGGTCCTACGAGCAGTACTTC
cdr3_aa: CASSLQGWSYEQYF

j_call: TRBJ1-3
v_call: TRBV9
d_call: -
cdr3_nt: TGTGCCAGCAGCGTAGCCGGGGGGCTCGGAAACACCATATATTTT
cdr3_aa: CASSVAGGLGNTIYF

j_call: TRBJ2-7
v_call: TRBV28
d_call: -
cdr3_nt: TGTGCCAGCAGCTTAGTCGGGACTCTTAGCTCCTACGAGCAGTACTTC
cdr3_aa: CASSLVGTLSSYEQYF

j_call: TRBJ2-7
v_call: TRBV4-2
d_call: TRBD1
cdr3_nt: TGTGCCAGCAGCCAACGACAGACGGGACAGGTGGATTACGAGCAGTACTTC
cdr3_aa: CASSQRQTGQVDYEQYF

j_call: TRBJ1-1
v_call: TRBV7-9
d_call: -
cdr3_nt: TGTGCCAGCAGCTTAGCAGCGGGAGTTCACACTGAAGCTTTCTTT
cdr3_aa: CASSLAAGVHTEAFF

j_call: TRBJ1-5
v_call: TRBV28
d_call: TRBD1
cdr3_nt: TGTGCCAGCATATCAGGGGGAAGCAATCAGCCCCAGCATTTT
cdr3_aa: CASISGGSNQPQHF

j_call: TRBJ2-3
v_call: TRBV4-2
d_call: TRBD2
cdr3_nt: TGTGCCAGCAGCCAAGATTGGCGGGAGGAGGATACGCAGTATTTT
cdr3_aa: CASSQDWREEDTQYF

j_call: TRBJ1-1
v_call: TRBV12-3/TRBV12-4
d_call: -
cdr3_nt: TGTGCCAGCAGCCGGGGAAGGAACACTGAAGCTTTCTTT
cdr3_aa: CASSRGRNTEAFF

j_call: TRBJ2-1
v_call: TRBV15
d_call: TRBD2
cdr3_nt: TGTGCCACCAGCAGAGATTCGCCGGGACTAGCGGGAGTAGACGGTGAGCAGTTCTTC
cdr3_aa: CATSRDSPGLAGVDGEQFF

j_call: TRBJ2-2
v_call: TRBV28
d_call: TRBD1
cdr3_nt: TGTGCCAGCAGTTTTGCCGGGACAGGGGGCACCGGGGAGCTGTTTTTT
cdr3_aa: CASSFAGTGGTGELFF

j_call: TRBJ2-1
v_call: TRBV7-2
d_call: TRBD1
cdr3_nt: TGTGCCAGCAGCTTCGCCCAGCAGGGGGCCAGGTTCAATGAGCAGTTCTTC
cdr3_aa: CASSFAQQGARFNEQFF

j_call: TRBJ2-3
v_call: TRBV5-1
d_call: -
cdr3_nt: TGCGCCAGCAGCCCAACTCCTTCGAGCACAGATACGCAGTATTTT
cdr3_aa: CASSPTPSSTDTQYF

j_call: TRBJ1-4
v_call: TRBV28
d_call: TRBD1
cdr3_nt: TGTGCCACCAAGGGGGCAGGGGAAAAACTGTTTTTT
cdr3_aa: CATKGAGEKLFF

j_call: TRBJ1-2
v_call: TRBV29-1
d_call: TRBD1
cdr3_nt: TGCAGCGTTGAAGATTGGGACAGGGCCTATGGCTACACCTTC
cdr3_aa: CSVEDWDRAYGYTF

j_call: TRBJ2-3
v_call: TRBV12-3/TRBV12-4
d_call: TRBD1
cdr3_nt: TGTGCCAGCATTATGAGGGGGCGGGATACGCAGTATTTT
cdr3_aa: CASIMRGRDTQYF

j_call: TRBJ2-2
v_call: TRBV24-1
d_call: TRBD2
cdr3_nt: TGTGCCACCAGTGATTTCCCGACTAGCGGGGGGAAGCTGTTTTTT
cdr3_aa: CATSDFPTSGGKLFF